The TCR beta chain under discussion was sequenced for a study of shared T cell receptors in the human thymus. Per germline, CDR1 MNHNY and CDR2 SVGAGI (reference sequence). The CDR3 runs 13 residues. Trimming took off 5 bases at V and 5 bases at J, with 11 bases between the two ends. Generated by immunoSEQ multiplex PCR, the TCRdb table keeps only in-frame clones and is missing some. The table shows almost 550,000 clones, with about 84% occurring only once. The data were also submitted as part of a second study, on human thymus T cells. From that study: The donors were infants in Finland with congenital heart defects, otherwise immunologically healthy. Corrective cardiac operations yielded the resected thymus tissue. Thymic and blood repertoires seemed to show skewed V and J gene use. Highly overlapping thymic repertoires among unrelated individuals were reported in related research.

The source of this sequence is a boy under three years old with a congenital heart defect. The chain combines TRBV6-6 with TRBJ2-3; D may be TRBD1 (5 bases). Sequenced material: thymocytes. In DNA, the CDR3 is TGTGCCAGCAGTCCAGACAGACAAGATACGCAGTATTTT. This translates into CASSPDRQDTQYF.